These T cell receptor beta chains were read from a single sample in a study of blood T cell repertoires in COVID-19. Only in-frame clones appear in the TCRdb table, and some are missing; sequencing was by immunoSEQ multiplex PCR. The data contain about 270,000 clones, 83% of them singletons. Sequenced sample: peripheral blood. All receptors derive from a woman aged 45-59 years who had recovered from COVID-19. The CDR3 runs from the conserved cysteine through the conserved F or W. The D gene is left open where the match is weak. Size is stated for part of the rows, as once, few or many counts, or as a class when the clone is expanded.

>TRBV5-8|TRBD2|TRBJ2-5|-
TGTGCCAGCAGCCCCGGACTAGCGGGGGCCGCCGGTTCCGTGACCCAGTACTTC
CASSPGLAGAAGSVTQYF
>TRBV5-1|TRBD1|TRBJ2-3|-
TGCGCCAGCAGCTTGGGGACAGGGGGACGAAGCACAGATACGCAGTATTTT
CASSLGTGGRSTDTQYF
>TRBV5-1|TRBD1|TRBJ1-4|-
TGCGCCAGCAGCTTGCGGACAGGGGCAACTAATGAAAAACTGTTTTTT
CASSLRTGATNEKLFF
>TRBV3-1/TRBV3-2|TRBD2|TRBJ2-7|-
TGTGCCAGCAGCCCGACTAGCGGGAGAGCCTACGAGCAGTACTTC
CASSPTSGRAYEQYF
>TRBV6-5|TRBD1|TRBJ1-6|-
TGTGCCAGCAGTTACCGGGACAGGGGTAATTCACCCCTCCACTTT
CASSYRDRGNSPLHF
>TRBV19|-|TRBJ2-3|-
TGTGCCAGTAGTTCTCAGGGTCTGGGCACAGATACGCAGTATTTT
CASSSQGLGTDTQYF
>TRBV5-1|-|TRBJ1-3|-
TGCGCCAGCAGCTTGGCGCCGGGAGACTCTGGAAACACCATATATTTT
CASSLAPGDSGNTIYF
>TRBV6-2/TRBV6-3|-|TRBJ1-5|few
TGTGCCAGCAGTCCCGGGGGGGGGCCACATCAGCCCCAGCATTTT
CASSPGGGPHQPQHF
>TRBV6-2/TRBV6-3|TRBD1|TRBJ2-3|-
TGTGCCAGCAGTTGGACCCGGGACAGGTTGTCGGGCACAGATACGCAGTATTTT
CASSWTRDRLSGTDTQYF
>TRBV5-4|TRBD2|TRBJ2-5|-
TGTGCCAGCAGCTTGAGGCTAGCGGCGGCAGAGACCCAGTACTTC
CASSLRLAAAETQYF
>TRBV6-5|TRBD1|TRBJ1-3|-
TGTGCCGGACAGGGAAGTGGTGGAAACACCATATATTTT
CAGQGSGGNTIYF
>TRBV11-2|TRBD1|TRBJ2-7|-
TGTGCCAGCAGCTTAGTCCCCCCGGGACAGGGGGTGCGATACGAGCAGTACTTC
CASSLVPPGQGVRYEQYF
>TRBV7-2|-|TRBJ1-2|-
TGTGCCAGCAGCCTGGGGAGGGGTGGGTCCTATGGCTACACCTTC
CASSLGRGGSYGYTF
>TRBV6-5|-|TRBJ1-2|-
TGTGCCAGCAGCCCCAGGACAGTTGGCTACACCTTC
CASSPRTVGYTF
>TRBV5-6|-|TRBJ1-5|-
TGTGCCAGCAGCCCCGGACCCCAGGGCGGCAATCAGCCCCAGCATTTT
CASSPGPQGGNQPQHF
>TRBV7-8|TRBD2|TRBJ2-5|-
TGTGCCAGCAGCTTAGGTAGTCTAGCGGGGGGACACCAAGAGACCCAGTACTTC
CASSLGSLAGGHQETQYF
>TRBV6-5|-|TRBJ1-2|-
TGTGCCAGCAGCCGGGACTTGAGGGGCTATGGCTACACCTTC
CASSRDLRGYGYTF
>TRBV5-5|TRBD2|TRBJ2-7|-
TGTGCCAGCAGCTCCCGGGAGGGATCCTACGAGCAGTACTTC
CASSSREGSYEQYF
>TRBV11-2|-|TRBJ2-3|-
TGTGCCACCCGGGTATGGGGACACACAGATACGCAGTATTTT
CATRVWGHTDTQYF
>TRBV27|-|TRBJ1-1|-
TGTGCCAGCAGTCCCCTACGGGGAAACACTGAAGCTTTCTTT
CASSPLRGNTEAFF
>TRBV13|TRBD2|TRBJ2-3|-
TGTGCCAGCAGCTTAGGAGGACTAGCGGGCACAGATACGCAGTATTTT
CASSLGGLAGTDTQYF
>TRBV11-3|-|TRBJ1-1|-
TGTGCCAGCAGCCCAGGCGGGGGTTCCGCTGAAGCTTTCTTT
CASSPGGGSAEAFF
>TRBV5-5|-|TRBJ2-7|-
TGTGCCAGCAGCCCCGAGCTCCAGGGCCCCTACGAGCAGTACTTC
CASSPELQGPYEQYF
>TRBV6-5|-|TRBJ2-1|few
TGTGCCAGCAGTTACTCCCCGGGAAGGAGTGAGCAGTTCTTC
CASSYSPGRSEQFF
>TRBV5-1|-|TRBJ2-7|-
TGCGCCAGCAGCTTAGGGGACATCTACGAGCAGTACTTC
CASSLGDIYEQYF
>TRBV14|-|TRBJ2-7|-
TGTGCCAGCAGCCAACAGTCAGGGGGAGGCTCCTACGAGCAGTACTTC
CASSQQSGGGSYEQYF
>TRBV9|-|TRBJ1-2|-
TGTGCCAGCAGCGTAGATAACAGACCTTATGGCTACACCTTC
CASSVDNRPYGYTF
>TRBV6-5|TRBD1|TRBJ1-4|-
TGTGCCAGCAGGGGACAGGGGAAGAATGAAAAACTGTTTTTT
CASRGQGKNEKLFF
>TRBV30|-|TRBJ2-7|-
TGTGCCTTAAGACAGGCCAGGAGCTCCTACGAGCAGTACTTC
CALRQARSSYEQYF
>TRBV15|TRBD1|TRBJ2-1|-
TGTGCCACCAGCAGACGGGGACAGGTCCGAAATGAGCAGTTCTTC
CATSRRGQVRNEQFF
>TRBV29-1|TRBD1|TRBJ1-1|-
TGCACCTCAATTGCCCTTGACAGGGGAGTGACTGAAGCTTTCTTT
CTSIALDRGVTEAFF
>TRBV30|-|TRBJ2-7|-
TGTGCCTGGAGTGTAAGGGGGACCTACTACGAGCAGTACTTC
CAWSVRGTYYEQYF
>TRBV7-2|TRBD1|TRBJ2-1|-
TGTGCCAGCAGCCCAGGACAGGGAGGTAATGAGCAGTTCTTC
CASSPGQGGNEQFF
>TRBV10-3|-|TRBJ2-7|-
TGTGCCATCTCCGTCAGGAGGAGTAGAGTCTACGAGCAGTACTTC
CAISVRRSRVYEQYF
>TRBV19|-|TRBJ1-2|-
TGTGCCAGTAGTTTATCCAGGAATTATGGCTACACCTTC
CASSLSRNYGYTF
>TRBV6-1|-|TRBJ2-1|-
TGTGCCAGCAGTGAAGCCCGCGCGGGTCGACAAACCAATGAGCAGTTCTTC
CASSEARAGRQTNEQFF
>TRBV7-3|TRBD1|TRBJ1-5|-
TGTGCCAGCAGCTCACAGGGGGCGGTAGGCAATCAGCCCCAGCATTTT
CASSSQGAVGNQPQHF
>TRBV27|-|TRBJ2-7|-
TGTGCCAGCAGGGTCGGAGGGACTTCCTACGAGCAGTACTTC
CASRVGGTSYEQYF
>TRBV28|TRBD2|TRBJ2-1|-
TGTGCCAGCAAACCCGGGACTAGCGTAGGTGAGCAGTTCTTC
CASKPGTSVGEQFF
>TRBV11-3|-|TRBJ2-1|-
TGTGCCAGCAGCTTAGTCCGGAGCTCCTACAATGAGCAGTTCTTC
CASSLVRSSYNEQFF
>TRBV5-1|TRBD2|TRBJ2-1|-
TGCGCCAGCAGCCTTGGAATGGCTAGCGGGGTAAGCAATGAGCAGTTCTTC
CASSLGMASGVSNEQFF
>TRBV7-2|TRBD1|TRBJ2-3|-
TGTGCCAGCAGCCCGCAGGGGGCTGTCGCAGATACGCAGTATTTT
CASSPQGAVADTQYF
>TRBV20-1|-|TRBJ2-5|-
TGCAGTGCTAGTCTTTTAGAGACCCAGTACTTC
CSASLLETQYF
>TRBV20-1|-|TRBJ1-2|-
TGCAGTGCTAGCGGACTTCATCGCTACACCTTC
CSASGLHRYTF
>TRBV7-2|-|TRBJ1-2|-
TGTGCCAGCAGCTTAGGTCACAGTAACTATGGCTACACCTTC
CASSLGHSNYGYTF
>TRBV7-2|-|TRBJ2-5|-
TGTGCCAGCAGCTTAGGACTCCAAGAGACCCAGTACTTC
CASSLGLQETQYF
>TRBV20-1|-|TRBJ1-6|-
TGCAGTGCTAGTCGAGCACTAGGCTCACCCCTCCACTTT
CSASRALGSPLHF
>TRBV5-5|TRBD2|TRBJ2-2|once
TGTGCCAGCAGTCTGGGGACTAGCAGATACACCGGGGAGCTGTTTTTT
CASSLGTSRYTGELFF
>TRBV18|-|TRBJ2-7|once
TGTGCCAGCTCACCCAGTAACGCATTCTACGAGCAGTACTTC
CASSPSNAFYEQYF
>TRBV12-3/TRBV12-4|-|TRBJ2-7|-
TGTGCCAGCAGTTTCCAGGGGACCTACGAGCAGTACTTC
CASSFQGTYEQYF
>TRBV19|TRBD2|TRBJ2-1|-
TGTGCCAGTACCACTAGCGGGAGTGAATCCAATGAGCAGTTCTTC
CASTTSGSESNEQFF
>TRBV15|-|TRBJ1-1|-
TGTGCCACCAGCAGCAAATCCATGAACACTGAAGCTTTCTTT
CATSSKSMNTEAFF
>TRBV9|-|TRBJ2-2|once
TGTGCCAGCAGCGCCCAGGGGATAAACACCGGGGAGCTGTTTTTT
CASSAQGINTGELFF
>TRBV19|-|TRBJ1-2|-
TGTGCCAGTAGTATAGACTACTTGTGGGGAGGAGACGGCTACACCTTC
CASSIDYLWGGDGYTF
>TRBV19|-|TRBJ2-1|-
TGTGCCATCTCGCCAACAGGGAACTACAATGAGCAGTTCTTC
CAISPTGNYNEQFF
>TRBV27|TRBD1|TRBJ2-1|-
TGTGCCAGCAGTTTATCCAGGTGGGACAGGGACTACAATGAGCAGTTCTTC
CASSLSRWDRDYNEQFF
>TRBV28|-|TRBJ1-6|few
TGTGCCAGCAGTTTACCGGACAGAAAAAATTCACCCCTCCACTTT
CASSLPDRKNSPLHF
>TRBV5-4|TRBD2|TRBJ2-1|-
TGTGCCAGCAGCTTGTTCCCTGGGAGGGATGAGCAGTTCTTC
CASSLFPGRDEQFF